These T cell receptor beta chains were read from a single sample in a study of T cell repertoires in cytomegalovirus infection. For these receptors, no antigen is known. Via MiXCR, TCRdb re-called the reads, giving one row per CDR3 protein. The sample contains approximately 70,000 distinct CDR3 sequences, 22% of which appear only once. The sample comprised PBMCs, sequenced either directly or after in vitro stimulation (not recorded which). Every receptor here comes from a human donor in good health (CMV status not recorded). Some clones in this sample may be carry-over from other donors' samples. Each CDR3 is given with its conserved first and last residue.

>TRBV7-2|TRBJ2-4
CASSGLAGGLINIQYF
>TRBV6-5|TRBJ1-2
CASLPSGNYNYGYTF
>TRBV7-2|TRBJ1-1
CASRSGGMGRTEAFF
>TRBV28|TRBJ1-1
CASSSPGVTYTEAFF
>TRBV6-2/TRBV6-3|TRBJ1-1
CASSSPGGGTEAFF
>TRBV7-6|TRBJ1-4
CASSLDDSAGEKLFF
>TRBV7-2|TRBJ2-1
CASSFSTSGDSQQFF
>TRBV7-2|TRBJ1-5
CASSLTGGNQPQHF
>TRBV9|TRBJ2-1
CASSPWFGPNEQFF
>TRBV19|TRBJ2-1
CASSKTVNEQFF
>TRBV29-1|TRBJ2-2
CSGGGTANTGELFF
>TRBV10-3|TRBJ2-5
CAIKGEDSGRETQYF
>TRBV7-8|TRBJ2-1
CASSFLALSYNEQFF
>TRBV25-1|TRBJ1-1
CASSPIGGERAFF
>TRBV6-1|TRBJ2-7
CASSLLAGAGYEQYF
>TRBV7-2|TRBJ2-1
CASSLNQRALVGNEQFF
>TRBV7-9|TRBJ1-1
CASSLAGGAGTEAFF
>TRBV4-1|TRBJ1-4
CASSPRAGGMAPTRNNEKLFF
>TRBV11-2|TRBJ2-5
CASSLVGPQETQYF
>TRBV6-4|TRBJ2-1
CASSDAFYPYNEQFF
>TRBV28|TRBJ2-1
CASSRGTGQFF
>TRBV4-1|TRBJ1-4
CASSSPTPGGEKLFF
>TRBV7-2|TRBJ1-1
CASSLVVAVGTEAFF
>TRBV4-1|TRBJ2-1
CASSQVGTGRYNEQFF
>TRBV6-1|TRBJ2-5
CASRDPGQGKQETQYF
>TRBV7-9|TRBJ2-3
CASSLGTSGSTDTQYF
>TRBV28|TRBJ1-5
CASRVRGLNQPQHF
>TRBV7-9|TRBJ2-5
CASSLIHTQETQYF
>TRBV12-3/TRBV12-4|TRBJ2-5
CASSSSGKKETQYF
>TRBV2|TRBJ1-4
CASHLTVPGGKLFF
>TRBV6-1|TRBJ2-2
CASKKGGNTGELFF
>TRBV6-2/TRBV6-3|TRBJ2-5
CASSSSRTQYF
>TRBV7-6|TRBJ2-3
CASSILPRLAGATDTQYF
>TRBV5-4|TRBJ2-2
CASSSGTLGTGELFF
>TRBV11-2|TRBJ1-1
CASSLARRNTEAFF
>TRBV5-1|TRBJ2-1
CASSPFSGGNYNEQFF
>TRBV5-1|TRBJ2-7
CASSHGTSGSRTYEQYF
>TRBV28|TRBJ2-7
CASSLMDFGQYF
>TRBV6-2/TRBV6-3|TRBJ2-4
CASSSLAGGPSTQYF
>TRBV7-2|TRBJ2-5
CASRRGPGEETQYF
>TRBV6-8|TRBJ2-3
CASRVAGGTDTQYF
>TRBV5-4|TRBJ2-1
CASSFGWEGNEQFF
>TRBV7-2|TRBJ2-7
CASSSTGTAISYEQYF
>TRBV5-4|TRBJ1-1
CASSLAAYTEAFF
>TRBV6-2/TRBV6-3|TRBJ2-7
CASTLGLADYEQYF
>TRBV19|TRBJ1-5
CASDRPNVQPQHF
>TRBV6-2/TRBV6-3|TRBJ1-4
CASSQGPPEKLFF
>TRBV11-2|TRBJ1-6
CASSLYSGTGNSPLHF
>TRBV7-8|TRBJ1-1
CASSPLTGSSEAFF
>TRBV7-6|TRBJ2-1
CASSSRLAALFF
>TRBV2|TRBJ1-4
CASTFQGAGSEKLFF
>TRBV4-3|TRBJ1-2
CASSQDGKGGHGYTF